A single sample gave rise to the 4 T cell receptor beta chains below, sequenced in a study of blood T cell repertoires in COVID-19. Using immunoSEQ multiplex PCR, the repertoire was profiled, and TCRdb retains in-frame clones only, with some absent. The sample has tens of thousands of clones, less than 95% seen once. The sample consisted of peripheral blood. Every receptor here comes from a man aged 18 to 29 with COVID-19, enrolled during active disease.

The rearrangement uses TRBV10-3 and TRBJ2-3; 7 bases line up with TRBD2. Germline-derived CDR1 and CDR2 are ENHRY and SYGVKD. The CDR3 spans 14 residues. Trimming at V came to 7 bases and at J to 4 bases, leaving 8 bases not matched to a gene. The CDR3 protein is CAIIAGEGADTQYF. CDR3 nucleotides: TGTGCCATCATTGCGGGAGAGGGCGCAGATACGCAGTATTTT.

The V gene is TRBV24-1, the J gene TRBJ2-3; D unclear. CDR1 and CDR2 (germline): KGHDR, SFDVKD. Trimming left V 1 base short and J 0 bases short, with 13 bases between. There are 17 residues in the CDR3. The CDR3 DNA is TGTGCCACCAGTGATTTATCAGGCGCCGCTAGCACAGATACGCAGTATTTT. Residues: CATSDLSGAASTDTQYF.

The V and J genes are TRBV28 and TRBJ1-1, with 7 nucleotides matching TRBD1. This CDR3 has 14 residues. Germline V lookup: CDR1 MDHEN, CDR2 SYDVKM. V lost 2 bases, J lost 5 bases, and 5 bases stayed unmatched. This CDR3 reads CASSLEQGMTEAFF. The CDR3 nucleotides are TGTGCCAGCAGTTTAGAACAGGGGATGACTGAAGCTTTCTTT. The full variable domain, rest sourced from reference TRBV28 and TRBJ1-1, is DVKVTQSSRYLVKRTGEKVFLECVQDMDHENMFWYRQDPGLGLRLIYFSYDVKMKEKGDIPEGYSVSREKKERFSLILESASTNQTSMYLCASSLEQGMTEAFFGQGTRLTVV.

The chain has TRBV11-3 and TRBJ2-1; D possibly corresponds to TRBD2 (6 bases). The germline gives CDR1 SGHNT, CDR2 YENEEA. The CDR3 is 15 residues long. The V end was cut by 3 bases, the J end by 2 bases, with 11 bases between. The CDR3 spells CASSLAGTAYNEQFF. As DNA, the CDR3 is TGTGCCAGCAGCTTGGCCGGGACTGCCTACAATGAGCAGTTCTTC.